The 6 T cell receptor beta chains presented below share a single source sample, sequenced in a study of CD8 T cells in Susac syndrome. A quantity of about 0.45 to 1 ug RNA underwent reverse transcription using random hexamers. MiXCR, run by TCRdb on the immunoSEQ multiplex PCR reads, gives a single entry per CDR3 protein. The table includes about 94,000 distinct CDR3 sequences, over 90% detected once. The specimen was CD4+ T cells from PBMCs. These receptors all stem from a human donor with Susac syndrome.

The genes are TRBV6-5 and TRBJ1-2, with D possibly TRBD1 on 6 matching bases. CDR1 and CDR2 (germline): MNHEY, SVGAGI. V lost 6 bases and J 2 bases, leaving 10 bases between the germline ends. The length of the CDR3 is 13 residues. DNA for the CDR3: TGTGCCAGCAGCCGGACAGCAAACTATGGCTACACCTTC. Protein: CASSRTANYGYTF.

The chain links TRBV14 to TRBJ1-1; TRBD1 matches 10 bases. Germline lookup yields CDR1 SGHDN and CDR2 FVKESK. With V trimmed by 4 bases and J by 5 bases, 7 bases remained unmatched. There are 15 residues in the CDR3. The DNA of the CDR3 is TGTGCCAGCAGCCCTCTCGACAGGGGGCGGACTGAAGCTTTCTTT. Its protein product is CASSPLDRGRTEAFF.

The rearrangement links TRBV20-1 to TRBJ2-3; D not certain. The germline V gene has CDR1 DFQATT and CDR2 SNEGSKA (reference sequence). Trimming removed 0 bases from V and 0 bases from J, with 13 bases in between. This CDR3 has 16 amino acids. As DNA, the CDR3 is TGCAGTGCTAGAGATCCGACTGGCACTAGCACAGATACGCAGTATTTT. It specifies CSARDPTGTSTDTQYF.

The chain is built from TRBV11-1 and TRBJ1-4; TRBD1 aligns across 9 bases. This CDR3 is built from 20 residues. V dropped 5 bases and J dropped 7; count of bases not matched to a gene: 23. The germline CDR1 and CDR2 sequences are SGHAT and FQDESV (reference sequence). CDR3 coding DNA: TGTGCCAGCAGCACTCTACCGTTGGGACAGGGAAAAAGAGTAGCTGAAAAACTGTTTTTT. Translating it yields CASSTLPLGQGKRVAEKLFF.

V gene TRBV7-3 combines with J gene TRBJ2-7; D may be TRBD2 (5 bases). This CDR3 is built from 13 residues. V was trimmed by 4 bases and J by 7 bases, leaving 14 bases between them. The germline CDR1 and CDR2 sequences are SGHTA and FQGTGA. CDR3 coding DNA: TGTGCCAGCAGCTCTAGCACGACGGGGGAGCAGTACTTC. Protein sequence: CASSSSTTGEQYF.

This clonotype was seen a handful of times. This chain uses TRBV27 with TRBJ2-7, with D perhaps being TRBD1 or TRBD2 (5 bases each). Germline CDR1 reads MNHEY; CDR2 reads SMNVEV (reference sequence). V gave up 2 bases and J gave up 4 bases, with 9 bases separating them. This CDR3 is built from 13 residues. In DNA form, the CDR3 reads TGTGCCAGCAGTTTAGGGGACGGGTACGAGCAGTACTTC. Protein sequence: CASSLGDGYEQYF.